This T cell receptor beta chain was captured in a study of T-cell memory formation after mild COVID-19. Study-level points and caveats: Shrinking CD4+ clones were chiefly CM and EM; CD8+ ones were chiefly EMRA.

TCRdb re-analysed the 5' RACE reads in MiXCR, keeping a single row per CDR3 protein. The sample has around 410,000 distinct CDR3 sequences; 20% to 30% are singletons. A remark on this clonotype: Its target is not known.

Trimming removed 6 bases from V and 5 bases from J, with 15 bases in between. This CDR3 has 14 residues. Germline-derived CDR1 and CDR2 are MNHNY and SVGAGI (reference sequence). The sequenced sample was PBMCs or a T cell subset sorted from them (not recorded which). This chain links TRBV6-6 with TRBJ2-3; D possibly corresponds to TRBD1 (6 bases). The receptor was isolated from an adult woman who had mild COVID-19 (a few samples of this study predate the infection). Cell type and time point are not known. CDR3 sequence (DNA): TGTGCCAGCAGCAGCGCCCCAGGGGTAGATACGCAGTATTTT. This sequence encodes CASSSAPGVDTQYF.